This T cell receptor beta chain was identified in a study of control samples from healthy donors and cancer patients. Data came from immunoSEQ multiplex PCR; TCRdb stores just in-frame clones and leaves some out. The table lists some 130,000 clones, under 95% of them singletons, with approximately 9% in the top ten. CDR1 MNHEY and CDR2 SVGEGT come from the germline V gene. V shed 5 bases and J shed 0 bases, with 13 bases lying between them. This CDR3 comprises 16 residues. The specimen sequenced was blood. The chain carries TRBV6-2 or TRBV6-3 and TRBJ1-4; D is unclear. The sequence derives from a man between 18 and 35 years old in good health. CDR3 region: CASSLLGSTTNEKLFF. The DNA for the CDR3 is TGTGCCAGCAGTCTCCTCGGGAGTACAACTAATGAAAAACTGTTTTTT.